These 5 T cell receptor beta chains were all obtained from the same sample, sequenced in a study of shared clonotypes between healthy human individuals. CD8 cells regarded as naive lacked CD45RO, were positively chosen for CCR7, and omitted terminally differentiated effector memory CD45RA+ cells. Here immunoSEQ multiplex PCR was the method, and the copy in TCRdb shows in-frame clones only, minus some. The sample holds more than 600,000 clones, 92% seen once. Input material: naive CD8+ T cells sorted from blood. The receptors stem from a man between 25 and 39 years old in good health.

As regards this clone: Distinct nucleotide sequences in the sample also encode this CDR3. This chain connects TRBV5-4 to TRBJ1-1; D not certain. The length of the CDR3 is 11 residues. The germline V gene encodes CDR1 SGHNT and CDR2 YYREEE (reference sequence). Trimming pared 1 base from V and 2 bases from J, leaving 0 bases between. DNA of the CDR3: TGTGCCAGCAGCTTGAACACTGAAGCTTTCTTT. Residues: CASSLNTEAFF.

In its sample, this clone was seen a few times. This sample also contains other DNA sequences that code for the same CDR3. The V and J genes are TRBV9 and TRBJ2-2; no clear D. Trimming pared 3 bases from V and 3 bases from J, leaving 3 bases between. From germline, CDR1 is SGDLS and CDR2 YYNGEE. The CDR3 is made up of 12 amino acids. The DNA of the CDR3 is TGTGCCAGCAGCGGCTACACCGGGGAGCTGTTTTTT. It translates to CASSGYTGELFF.

J is TRBJ1-1 and V is TRBV11-2; D ambiguous. CDR1 SGHAT and CDR2 FQNNGV come from the germline V gene. There are 15 residues in the CDR3. Trimming took 0 bases from V and 2 from J, leaving 10 bases between them. This CDR3 reads CASSLESHYNTEAFF. In DNA, the CDR3 is TGTGCCAGCAGCTTAGAGTCCCACTACAACACTGAAGCTTTCTTT.

This chain links TRBV12-5 with TRBJ2-1, with D tentatively TRBD1 (7 bases). Trimming took off 1 base at V and 9 bases at J, with 13 bases between the two ends. Germline V gene lookup returns CDR1 LGHNT and CDR2 FRNRAP. The CDR3 runs to 14 residues. Here the CDR3 reads CASGLDSRGAEQFF. The CDR3 region has the DNA TGTGCTAGTGGTTTGGATAGCAGGGGGGCTGAGCAGTTCTTC.

The chain combines TRBV27 with TRBJ2-4; 9 bases line up with TRBD1. The trim removed 1 base at V and 3 bases at J, leaving 7 bases unmatched. Germline assignment: CDR1 MNHEY and CDR2 SMNVEV (reference sequence). The CDR3 spans 17 residues. The CDR3 reads CASSLWSTGGGKNIQYF. CDR3 coding DNA: TGTGCCAGCAGTTTATGGTCGACAGGGGGTGGCAAAAACATTCAGTACTTC.